Listed below are T cell receptor beta chains from one sample, sequenced in a study of metastatic and nonmetastatic thyroid tumors. TCRdb re-called the PCR reads with MiXCR. Of 25,000 to 35,000 clones listed, around 16% are singletons. The source material was blood. Every receptor here comes from a female donor with papillary thyroid cancer or a benign thyroid nodule (not recorded which). Some clones in this sample may be carry-over from other donors' samples. The CDR3 runs from the conserved cysteine through the conserved F or W.

V gene	J gene	CDR3 protein
TRBV11-1	TRBJ2-5	CASRTARGQGANQETQYF
TRBV10-2	TRBJ1-2	CASSESLTNRQRMDPYGYTF
TRBV3-1	TRBJ2-5	CASSQPRASGGRGETQYF
TRBV28	TRBJ2-6	CASNRAGGANVLTF
TRBV2	TRBJ2-3	CASEEGQAMGTQYF
TRBV28	TRBJ2-7	CASGRHYEQYF
TRBV6-5	TRBJ2-1	CASSYGGNEQFF
TRBV29-1	TRBJ2-5	CSVEKEGGVKTQYF
TRBV5-1	TRBJ1-3	CASSPSASGNTIYF
TRBV4-2	TRBJ2-7	CASSQEGTSEQYF
TRBV12-3/TRBV12-4	TRBJ2-2	CASSLPTLYTAGLFF
TRBV3-1	TRBJ1-6	CASSQDLWANFNSPLHF
TRBV28	TRBJ2-1	CATSAAVYNEQFF
TRBV12-3/TRBV12-4	TRBJ2-2	CASSFQSGTGGLYTGELFF
TRBV5-1	TRBJ2-2	CASKETFSFGELFF
TRBV28	TRBJ2-7	CASKQGIPTYEQYF
TRBV19	TRBJ2-7	CASSIDGGWPSGTYEQYF
TRBV20-1	TRBJ2-3	CSAKTSGADTQYF
TRBV27	TRBJ1-2	CASSFAGIGFRGYTF
TRBV5-1	TRBJ2-1	CASSSYSSSYNEQFF
TRBV6-1	TRBJ2-5	CASSSTSGDRSQYF
TRBV5-4	TRBJ1-2	CASSFGQLNYGYTF
TRBV28	TRBJ1-2	CASSLGLEAWGYTF
TRBV5-1	TRBJ1-6	CASSLLGGHDSPLHF
TRBV20-1	TRBJ1-4	CSASPGGGGWEKLFF
TRBV19	TRBJ1-5	CASSLHGGGSGNQPQHF
TRBV29-1	TRBJ1-1	CSVEVQLNTEAFF
TRBV30	TRBJ1-2	CAWSRSGAGNYGYTF
TRBV6-1	TRBJ1-1	CASTQTGVWEAFF
TRBV7-8	TRBJ2-1	CASSLSGGVLIYEQFF
TRBV28	TRBJ2-1	CVAAGAVSYNEQFF
TRBV20-1	TRBJ1-2	CSAKRLRDSPLLYGYTF
TRBV20-1	TRBJ2-3	CSAHLAGEADTQYF
TRBV10-3	TRBJ1-1	CAISKDREGLMGAFF
TRBV5-1	TRBJ2-1	CASSLVDSSYNEQFF
TRBV7-3	TRBJ2-6	CASSSGVSGANVLTF
TRBV28	TRBJ2-7	CASSLPGLVKMLEQYF
TRBV11-2	TRBJ2-7	CASSFGREQYF
TRBV9	TRBJ2-1	CASSGVGFSYNEQFF
TRBV25-1	TRBJ1-2	CASSAAGSNYGYTF